What follows are 31 T cell receptor beta chains derived from one specimen sequenced in a study of blood T cells in healthy people across ages. A sample-barcoded 5' primer and a J-beta primer mix were used in a second PCR of roughly 6 to 11 cycles. TCRdb called the 5' RACE reads again in MiXCR, with one record for every CDR3 protein. The repertoire holds around 1.1 million distinct CDR3 sequences, approximately 38% seen once, with around 13% in the top ten. Sequencing was performed on blood. The receptors derive from a man between 18 and 29 years old in good health.

The V call is TRBV13, the J call TRBJ1-1; TRBD1 aligns across 9 bases. The germline V gene has CDR1 PRHDT and CDR2 FYEKMQ (reference sequence). The CDR3 has 16 amino acids. V gave up 0 bases and J gave up 1 base; unmatched junction bases: 3. CDR3 nucleotides: TGTGCCAGCAGCTTAGGGGACAGGGGAGAGAACACTGAAGCTTTCTTT. Translating it yields CASSLGDRGENTEAFF.

There are a few counts of this clonotype. V is TRBV4-1 and J is TRBJ1-5; D is undetermined. CDR1 is MGHRA and CDR2 is YSYEKL in the germline V gene. CDR3 length: 15 residues. The ends were cut back, 2 bases at V and 2 bases at J, with 10 bases in the middle. DNA for the CDR3: TGCGCCAGCAGCCAACCGTGGGGAGGCAATCAGCCCCAGCATTTT. As protein: CASSQPWGGNQPQHF.

This chain links TRBV9 with TRBJ1-1; unclear D gene. From germline, CDR1 is SGDLS and CDR2 YYNGEE. The CDR3 loop spans 14 amino acids. With 6 bases removed from V and 4 bases from J, the gap between germline ends came to 16 bases. The CDR3: CASTQDISGTEAFF. The CDR3 DNA follows: TGTGCCAGCACCCAAGACATTTCGGGCACTGAAGCTTTCTTT. Full variable domain (remainder filled in from reference TRBV9 and TRBJ1-1): DSGVTQTPKHLITATGQRVTLRCSPRSGDLSVYWYQQSLDQGLQFLIQYYNGEERAKGNILERFSAQQFPDLHSELNLSSLELGDSALYFCASTQDISGTEAFFGQGTRLTVV.

With respect to this clonotype: Being one base from a much bigger clone, this may be a read error. The chain combines TRBV20-1 with TRBJ2-5, with D perhaps matching TRBD2 (6 bases). The CDR3 runs 12 residues. Germline V gives CDR1 DFQATT, CDR2 SNEGSKA (reference sequence). Between the trimmed V and J ends, which lost 5 bases and 11 bases, there was a span of 18 bases. CDR3 bases: TGCAGTGCTGTAGCGGAACCCAATGAGCAGTACTTC. The encoded protein is CSAVAEPNEQYF.

The chain links TRBV20-1 to TRBJ2-1; 8 bases fit TRBD2. Germline-derived CDR1 and CDR2 are DFQATT and SNEGSKA (reference sequence). J gave up 8 bases and V 0 bases, and 15 bases lay outside the gene matches. This CDR3 spans 17 amino acids. The CDR3 spells CSARDLGLRGGIDEQFF. The CDR3 DNA follows: TGCAGTGCTAGAGATTTGGGGCTTCGGGGGGGCATAGATGAGCAGTTCTTC.

The genes are TRBV27 and TRBJ1-2; D is possibly TRBD1 (6 bases). The CDR3 spans 16 residues. V lost 3 bases to trimming and J lost 1 base, with 15 bases between them. Looked up from germline, CDR1 is MNHEY and CDR2 is SMNVEV (reference sequence). As DNA, the CDR3 is TGTGCCAGCAGTTTTCTCCCCGGGACAAGTAACTATGGCTACACCTTC. Encoded protein: CASSFLPGTSNYGYTF.

The chain joins TRBV18 to TRBJ1-3; 8 positions agree with TRBD1. Germline CDR1 KGHSH, CDR2 LQKENI. This CDR3 has 16 residues. Trimming took 6 bases from V and 2 from J; bases not matched to a gene: 9. This CDR3 reads CASSDRDRLPGNTIYF. The CDR3 DNA reads as TGTGCCAGCTCGGACAGGGATAGGCTTCCTGGAAACACCATATATTTT.

This clonotype occurred many times. The chain couples TRBV7-6 to TRBJ1-1; weak D call: TRBD1 (6 bases). Trimming took off 3 bases at V and 1 base at J, with 6 bases between the two ends. Germline V gene sequence: CDR1 SGHVS, CDR2 FNYEAQ. The CDR3 covers 13 residues. For the CDR3, the DNA is TGTGCCAGCAGCTTGGGGGCGAACACTGAAGCTTTCTTT. Its translation is CASSLGANTEAFF.

The rearrangement links TRBV7-9 to TRBJ2-3; 8 bases align to TRBD1. Trimming cost V 5 bases and J 2 bases; bases outside gene matches: 12. CDR3 size: 17 residues. Germline CDR1 reads SEHNR; CDR2 reads FQNEAQ (reference sequence). CDR3 coding DNA: TGTGCCAGCAGCATCCCTACCAGGACAGGGAACACAGATACGCAGTATTTT. It encodes CASSIPTRTGNTDTQYF.

The chain couples TRBV12-3 or TRBV12-4 to TRBJ2-3, with TRBD2 identical over 12 bases. J gave up 7 bases and V 3 bases, and 5 bases lay outside the gene matches. This CDR3 region has 15 residues. The CDR3 DNA is TGTGCCAGCAGTTTGGCTAGCGGGAGGGCATATACGCAGTATTTT. This gives the protein CASSLASGRAYTQYF.

On this clonotype: At one end, the junction sequence differs from germline, possibly due to a read error. This sequence joins TRBV4-1 and TRBJ1-1, with 7 nucleotides matching TRBD1. Germline lookup yields CDR1 MGHRA and CDR2 YSYEKL. This CDR3 contains 14 residues. The CDR3: CASSYPTGRTETFF. In DNA form, the CDR3 reads TGCGCCAGCAGCTACCCGACAGGGAGGACTGAAACTTTCTTT.

This chain uses TRBV7-2 with TRBJ2-1; possible D gene TRBD1, 5 bases. Deletions cut 0 bases from V and 3 bases from J, with 12 bases between. Germline V lookup: CDR1 SGHTA, CDR2 FQGNSA. The CDR3 spans 16 residues. CDR3 amino acids: CASSLAPGRDYNEQFF. The CDR3 coding sequence is TGTGCCAGCAGCTTAGCCCCCGGCAGGGACTACAATGAGCAGTTCTTC. Full variable domain (rest looked up from reference TRBV7-2 and TRBJ2-1): GAGVSQSPSNKVTEKGKDVELRCDPISGHTALYWYRQSLGQGLEFLIYFQGNSAPDKSGLPSDRFSAERTGGSVSTLTIQRTQQEDSAVYLCASSLAPGRDYNEQFFGPGTRLTVL.

The genes are TRBV27 and TRBJ2-3, with D tentatively TRBD1 or TRBD2 (5 bases each). This CDR3 region has 14 residues. Trimming took off 5 bases at V and 6 bases at J, with 15 bases between the two ends. Germline CDR1 and CDR2: MNHEY and SMNVEV (reference sequence). CDR3 region: CASSLGPPKDTQYF. The DNA for the CDR3 is TGTGCCAGCAGTCTGGGACCACCCAAGGATACGCAGTATTTT.

This clonotype turned up a few times. The chain carries TRBV12-3 or TRBV12-4 and TRBJ2-7; D is perhaps TRBD2 (6 bases). Trimming left V 10 bases short and J 3 bases short, with 10 bases between. The CDR3 consists of 11 residues. The DNA of the CDR3 is TGTGCCATCGGGACTCTCTACGAGCAGTACTTC. Amino acid sequence: CAIGTLYEQYF.

V gene TRBV20-1 combines with J gene TRBJ1-1; D call uncertain. Germline V gives CDR1 DFQATT, CDR2 SNEGSKA (reference sequence). The CDR3 has 12 amino acids. With 3 bases removed from V and 11 bases from J, the gap between germline ends came to 16 bases. Written as DNA, the CDR3 is TGCAGTGCTAGTGGACCCACAAGTAAGGCTTTCTTT. Amino acid sequence: CSASGPTSKAFF.

This clonotype was recorded a few times. The J gene is TRBJ1-4, the V gene TRBV6-5, with D perhaps matching TRBD1 (5 bases). This CDR3 is built from 15 residues. Germline V gene sequence: CDR1 MNHEY, CDR2 SVGAGI. The germline V and J ends were trimmed by 8 bases and 0 bases, with 13 bases remaining between them. CDR3 region: CASGGGWATNEKLFF. The CDR3 DNA is TGTGCCAGCGGGGGTGGTTGGGCAACTAATGAAAAACTGTTTTTT.

This clonotype was picked up a small number of times. The chain joins TRBV11-1 to TRBJ1-2, with TRBD1 as a possible D gene (6 bases). V was trimmed by 5 bases and J by 0 bases, leaving 31 bases between them. CDR1 and CDR2 from the germline V gene are SGHAT and FQDESV (reference sequence). This CDR3 has 21 residues. In nucleotides, the CDR3 is TGTGCCAGCAGCATCAAAACTGGGGTGGACCGACAGGAGAACTCTAACTATGGCTACACCTTC. Translated, it gives CASSIKTGVDRQENSNYGYTF.

The chain uses TRBV7-2 and TRBJ2-3; D may be TRBD2 (7 bases). Germline V CDR1 and CDR2: SGHTA, FQGNSA. This CDR3 contains 17 residues. Deletions cut 2 bases from V and 4 bases from J, with 19 bases between. CDR3 sequence: CASSLSHGRGRADTQYF. CDR3 coding DNA: TGTGCCAGCAGCTTATCCCACGGGCGGGGGCGTGCAGATACGCAGTATTTT.

This clonotype was detected a few times. Sequence at one end of the junction differs from germline and may be a read error. This chain connects TRBV5-1 to TRBJ2-5; possible D gene TRBD2, 5 bases. The CDR3 has 12 amino acids. Germline V lookup: CDR1 SGHRS, CDR2 YFSETQ. DNA of the CDR3: TGTGCTAGCAGCACAGACCAAGAGACCCAGTACTTC. Its translation is CASSTDQETQYF.

V gene TRBV20-1 combines with J gene TRBJ2-7, with 7 nucleotides matching TRBD1. CDR1 DFQATT and CDR2 SNEGSKA come from the germline V gene (reference sequence). V was clipped by 6 bases and J by 6 bases; unmatched bases: 11. The CDR3 runs 13 residues. This CDR3 is CSASTGARTEQYF. Written as DNA, the CDR3 is TGCAGTGCATCTACAGGGGCGAGGACCGAGCAGTACTTC.

This clonotype was picked up a small number of times. The chain uses TRBV7-3 and TRBJ2-1, with a tentative D call TRBD1 (6 bases). CDR1 SGHTA and CDR2 FQGTGA come from the germline V gene. The CDR3 consists of 14 residues. V was pared by 0 bases and J by 5 bases, with 8 bases between. CDR3: CASSLTTGDNEQFF. DNA of the CDR3: TGTGCCAGCAGCTTAACGACAGGCGACAATGAGCAGTTCTTC.

The chain joins TRBV15 to TRBJ1-5; possible D gene TRBD1, 6 bases. CDR3 size: 17 residues. The V gene lost 0 bases and the J gene lost 0 bases, with 12 bases spanning the gap. Germline loops: CDR1 LNHNV, CDR2 YYDKDF (reference sequence). The CDR3 reads CATSRDWDISSNQPQHF. Written as DNA, the CDR3 is TGTGCCACCAGCAGAGATTGGGACATATCTAGCAATCAGCCCCAGCATTTT.

In its sample, this clonotype was seen a few times. V is TRBV5-5 and J is TRBJ2-2; 7 bases match TRBD1. Per germline, CDR1 SGHKS and CDR2 YYEKEE (reference sequence). With 3 bases clipped from V and 5 bases from J, the junction kept 7 bases outside the gene matches. The CDR3 totals 15 residues. CDR3 residues: CASSSTGVRTGELFF. The CDR3 nucleotides read TGTGCCAGCAGCTCTACAGGGGTTCGGACCGGGGAGCTGTTTTTT.

This clonotype has a count of ten or more. The V gene is TRBV2, the J gene TRBJ1-2; D is possibly TRBD1 (5 bases). Germline V gene sequence: CDR1 SNHLY, CDR2 FYNNEI. This CDR3 region has 14 residues. Trimming stripped 4 bases from V and 0 bases from J, with 9 bases between. The CDR3 DNA follows: TGTGCCAGCAGTGTGCGGGACGCTAACTATGGCTACACCTTC. Its translation is CASSVRDANYGYTF.

This clonotype has just a few counts. The rearrangement links TRBV4-2 to TRBJ1-5; D unresolved. This CDR3 region has 15 residues. The germline gives CDR1 LGHNA, CDR2 YNFKEQ. The V and J ends lost 1 base and 0 bases respectively, with 7 bases between them. In nucleotides, the CDR3 is TGTGCCAGCAGCCAAGTAGCTACTAGCAATCAGCCCCAGCATTTT. Protein: CASSQVATSNQPQHF.

V usage is TRBV20-1 and J usage is TRBJ2-3, with 8 positions matching TRBD1. CDR1 is DFQATT, CDR2 SNEGSKA, per germline (reference sequence). CDR3 length: 14 amino acids. V was pared by 6 bases and J by 1 base, with 6 bases of the junction left unmatched. The CDR3 sequence is CSATGGGGTDTQYF. CDR3 in DNA: TGCAGTGCAACAGGGGGAGGTGGCACAGATACGCAGTATTTT.

The V gene is TRBV6-4, the J gene TRBJ1-1, with D uncertain. Germline-derived CDR1 and CDR2 are MRHNA and SNTAGT. The CDR3 totals 13 residues. Trimming stripped 7 bases from V and 1 base from J, with 10 bases between. CDR3 coding DNA: TGTGCCAGCATCGGCCCGGGGAACACTGAAGCTTTCTTT. This sequence encodes CASIGPGNTEAFF.

This clonotype showed up just a few times. The gene calls are TRBV10-3 and TRBJ2-3; 8 bases align to TRBD1. Germline loops: CDR1 ENHRY, CDR2 SYGVKD. Trimming removed 4 bases from V and 0 bases from J; junction bases left unmatched: 3. The CDR3 spans 15 residues. This CDR3 is CAISGRQGSTDTQYF. The CDR3 DNA sequence: TGTGCCATCAGTGGAAGACAGGGGAGCACAGATACGCAGTATTTT.

Only a few counts were recorded for this clonotype. V gene TRBV29-1 combines with J gene TRBJ1-1; 9 bases are shared with TRBD1. This CDR3 has 14 residues. Germline V gene lookup returns CDR1 SQVTM and CDR2 ANQGSEA. Trimming cost V 3 bases and J 4 bases; bases outside gene matches: 6. The chain's CDR3 is CSVDTGGRGTEAFF. CDR3 sequence (DNA): TGCAGCGTTGATACAGGGGGCAGAGGCACTGAAGCTTTCTTT.

In this sample, this clonotype turned up once. CDR3 amino acids: CASSLAVRQNEKLFF. CDR3 DNA sequence: TGCGCCAGCAGCTTGGCCGTCAGGCAAAATGAAAAACTGTTTTTT. The genes are TRBV5-1 and TRBJ1-4; D not certain. Germline CDR1 and CDR2: SGHRS and YFSETQ. The CDR3 is 15 residues long. V shed 0 bases and J shed 5 bases, with 11 bases lying between them.

This clonotype was counted once. The chain joins TRBV20-1 to TRBJ1-4, with D uncertain. Germline CDR1 reads DFQATT; CDR2 reads SNEGSKA (reference sequence). The V and J ends lost 6 bases and 8 bases respectively, with 16 bases between them. The CDR3 extends over 13 amino acids. The CDR3, as DNA: TGCAGTGCGTTGCTGGTTTTGGAGGAAAAACTGTTTTTT. Translation gives CSALLVLEEKLFF.